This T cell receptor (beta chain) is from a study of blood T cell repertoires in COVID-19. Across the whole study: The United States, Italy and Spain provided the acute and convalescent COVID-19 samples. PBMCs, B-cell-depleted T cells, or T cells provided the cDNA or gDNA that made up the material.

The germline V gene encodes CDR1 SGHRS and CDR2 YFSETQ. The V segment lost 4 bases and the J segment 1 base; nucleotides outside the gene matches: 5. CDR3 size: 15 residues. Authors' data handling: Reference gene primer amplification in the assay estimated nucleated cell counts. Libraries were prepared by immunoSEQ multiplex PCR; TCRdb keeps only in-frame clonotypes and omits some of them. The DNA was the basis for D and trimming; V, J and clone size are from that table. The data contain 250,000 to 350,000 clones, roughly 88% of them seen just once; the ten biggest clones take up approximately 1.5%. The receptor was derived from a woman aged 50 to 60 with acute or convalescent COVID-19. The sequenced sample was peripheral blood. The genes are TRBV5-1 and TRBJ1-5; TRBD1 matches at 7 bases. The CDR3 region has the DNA TGCGCCAGCAGCGTAGAGGGACAGAGCAATCAGCCCCAGCATTTT. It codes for CASSVEGQSNQPQHF.